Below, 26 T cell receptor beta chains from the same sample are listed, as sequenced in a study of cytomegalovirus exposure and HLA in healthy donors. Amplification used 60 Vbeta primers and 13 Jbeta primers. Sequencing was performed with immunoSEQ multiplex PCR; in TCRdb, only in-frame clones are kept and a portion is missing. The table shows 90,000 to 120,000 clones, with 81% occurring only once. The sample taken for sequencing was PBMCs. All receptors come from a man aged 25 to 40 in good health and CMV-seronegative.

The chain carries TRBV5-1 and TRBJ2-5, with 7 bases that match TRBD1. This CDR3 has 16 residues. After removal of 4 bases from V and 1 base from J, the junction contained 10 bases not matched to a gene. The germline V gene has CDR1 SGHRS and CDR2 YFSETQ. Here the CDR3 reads CASSPAPPGGQETQYF. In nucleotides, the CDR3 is TGCGCCAGCAGCCCGGCCCCCCCAGGGGGCCAAGAGACCCAGTACTTC.

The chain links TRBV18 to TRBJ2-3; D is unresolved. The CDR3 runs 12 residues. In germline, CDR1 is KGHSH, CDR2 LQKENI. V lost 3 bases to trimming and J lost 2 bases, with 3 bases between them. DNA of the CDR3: TGTGCCAGCTCACCCTTCACAGATACGCAGTATTTT. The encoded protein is CASSPFTDTQYF. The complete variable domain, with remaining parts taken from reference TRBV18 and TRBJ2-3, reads NAGVMQNPRHLVRRRGQEARLRCSPMKGHSHVYWYRQLPEEGLKFMVYLQKENIIDESGMPKERFSAEFPKEGPSILRIQQVVRGDSAAYFCASSPFTDTQYFGPGTRLTVL.

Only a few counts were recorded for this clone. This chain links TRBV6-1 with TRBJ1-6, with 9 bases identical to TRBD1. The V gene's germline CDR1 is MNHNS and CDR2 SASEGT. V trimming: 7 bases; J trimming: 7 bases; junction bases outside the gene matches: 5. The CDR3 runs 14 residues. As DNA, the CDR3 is TGTGCCAGCATTCAGACAGGGGGGAATTCACCCCTCCACTTT. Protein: CASIQTGGNSPLHF.

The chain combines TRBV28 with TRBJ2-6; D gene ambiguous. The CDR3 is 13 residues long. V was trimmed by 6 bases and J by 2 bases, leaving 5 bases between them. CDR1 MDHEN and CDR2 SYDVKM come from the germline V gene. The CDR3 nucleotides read TGTGCCAGCAGCCGTGCTGGGGCCAACGTCCTGACTTTC. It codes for CASSRAGANVLTF.

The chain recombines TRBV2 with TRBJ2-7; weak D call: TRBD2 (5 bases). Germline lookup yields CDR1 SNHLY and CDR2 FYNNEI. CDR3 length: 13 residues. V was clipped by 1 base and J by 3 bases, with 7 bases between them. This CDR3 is CASSEGGYYEQYF. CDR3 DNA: TGTGCCAGCAGTGAAGGAGGGTACTACGAGCAGTACTTC.

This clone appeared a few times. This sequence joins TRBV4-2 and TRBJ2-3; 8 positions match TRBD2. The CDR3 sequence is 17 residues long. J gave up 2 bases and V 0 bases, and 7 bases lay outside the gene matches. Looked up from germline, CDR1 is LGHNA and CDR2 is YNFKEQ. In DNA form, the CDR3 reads TGTGCCAGCAGCCAAGATAGGCGGGAGGTCCTCACAGATACGCAGTATTTT. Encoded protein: CASSQDRREVLTDTQYF.

The DNA for the CDR3 is TGTGCCAGCAGTTACAGCCGTACAGGGGCACCTACTGAAGCTTTCTTT. Translation gives CASSYSRTGAPTEAFF. The chain employs TRBV6-5 and TRBJ1-1; 7 positions agree with TRBD1. The V segment lost 2 bases and the J segment 5 bases; nucleotides outside the gene matches: 11. From germline, CDR1 is MNHEY and CDR2 SVGAGI. The CDR3 is 16 amino acids.

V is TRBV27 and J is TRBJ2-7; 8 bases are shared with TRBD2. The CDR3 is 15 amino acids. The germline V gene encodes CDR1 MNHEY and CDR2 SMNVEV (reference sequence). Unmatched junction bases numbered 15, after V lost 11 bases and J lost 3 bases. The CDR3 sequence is CAVGGRLATVYEQYF. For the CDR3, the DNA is TGTGCCGTAGGGGGAAGACTAGCGACAGTCTACGAGCAGTACTTC.

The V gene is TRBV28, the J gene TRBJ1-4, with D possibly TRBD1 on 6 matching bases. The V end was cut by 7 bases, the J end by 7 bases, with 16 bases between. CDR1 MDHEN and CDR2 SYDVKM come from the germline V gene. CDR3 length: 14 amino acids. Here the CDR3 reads CASTLQGIGEKLFF. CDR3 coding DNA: TGTGCCAGCACCTTACAGGGTATAGGTGAAAAACTGTTTTTT. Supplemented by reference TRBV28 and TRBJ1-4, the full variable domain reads DVKVTQSSRYLVKRTGEKVFLECVQDMDHENMFWYRQDPGLGLRLIYFSYDVKMKEKGDIPEGYSVSREKKERFSLILESASTNQTSMYLCASTLQGIGEKLFFGSGTQLSVL.

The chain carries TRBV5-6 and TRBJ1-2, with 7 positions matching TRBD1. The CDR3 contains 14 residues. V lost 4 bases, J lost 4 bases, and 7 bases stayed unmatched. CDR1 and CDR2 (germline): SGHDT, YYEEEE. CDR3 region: CASSAGQASYGYTF. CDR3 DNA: TGTGCCAGCAGCGCCGGACAGGCGTCCTATGGCTACACCTTC.

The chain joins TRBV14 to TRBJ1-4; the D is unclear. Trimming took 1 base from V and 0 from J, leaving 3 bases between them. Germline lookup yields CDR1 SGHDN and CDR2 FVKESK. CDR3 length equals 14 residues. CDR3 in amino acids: CASSQATTNEKLFF. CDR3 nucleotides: TGTGCCAGCAGCCAAGCAACAACTAATGAAAAACTGTTTTTT.

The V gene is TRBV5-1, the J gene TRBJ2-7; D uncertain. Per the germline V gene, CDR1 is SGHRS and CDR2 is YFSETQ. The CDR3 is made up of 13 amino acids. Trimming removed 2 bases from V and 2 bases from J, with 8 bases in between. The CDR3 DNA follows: TGCGCCAGCAGCTTATCCGCAGCCTACGAGCAGTACTTC. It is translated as CASSLSAAYEQYF.

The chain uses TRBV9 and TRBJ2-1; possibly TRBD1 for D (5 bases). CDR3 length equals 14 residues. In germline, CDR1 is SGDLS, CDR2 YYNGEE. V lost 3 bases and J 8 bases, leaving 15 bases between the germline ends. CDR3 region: CASSDKGFAYEQFF. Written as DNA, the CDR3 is TGTGCCAGCAGCGATAAGGGGTTTGCGTATGAGCAGTTCTTC. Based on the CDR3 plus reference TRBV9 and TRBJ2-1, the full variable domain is DSGVTQTPKHLITATGQRVTLRCSPRSGDLSVYWYQQSLDQGLQFLIQYYNGEERAKGNILERFSAQQFPDLHSELNLSSLELGDSALYFCASSDKGFAYEQFFGPGTRLTVL.

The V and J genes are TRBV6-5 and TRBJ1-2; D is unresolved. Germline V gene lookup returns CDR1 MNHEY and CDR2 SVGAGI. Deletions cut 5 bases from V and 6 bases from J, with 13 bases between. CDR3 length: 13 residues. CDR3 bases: TGTGCCAGCAGTCCTCCCACTCCCCATGGCTACACCTTC. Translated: CASSPPTPHGYTF.

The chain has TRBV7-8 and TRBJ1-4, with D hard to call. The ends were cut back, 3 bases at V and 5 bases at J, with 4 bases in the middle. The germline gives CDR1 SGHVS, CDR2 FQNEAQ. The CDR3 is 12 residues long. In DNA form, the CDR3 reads TGTGCCAGCAGCTTTCAAAATGAAAAACTGTTTTTT. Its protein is CASSFQNEKLFF.

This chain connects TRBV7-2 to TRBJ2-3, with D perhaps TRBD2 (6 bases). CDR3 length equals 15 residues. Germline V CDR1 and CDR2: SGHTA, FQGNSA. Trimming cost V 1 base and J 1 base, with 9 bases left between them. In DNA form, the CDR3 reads TGTGCCAGCAGCTTAGTGACTAGTCGCACAGATACGCAGTATTTT. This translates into CASSLVTSRTDTQYF.

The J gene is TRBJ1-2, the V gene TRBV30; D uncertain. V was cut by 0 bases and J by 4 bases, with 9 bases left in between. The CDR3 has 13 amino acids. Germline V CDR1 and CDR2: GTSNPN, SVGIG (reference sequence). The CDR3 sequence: CAWSVQLSYGYTF. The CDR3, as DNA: TGTGCCTGGAGTGTACAGCTCTCCTATGGCTACACCTTC.

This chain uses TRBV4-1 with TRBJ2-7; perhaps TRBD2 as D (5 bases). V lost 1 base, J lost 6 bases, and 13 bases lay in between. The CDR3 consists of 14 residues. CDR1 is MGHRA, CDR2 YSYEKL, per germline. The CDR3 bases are TGCGCCAGCAGCCAAGTGGGCCGGGGTCTCGAGCAGTACTTC. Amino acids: CASSQVGRGLEQYF.

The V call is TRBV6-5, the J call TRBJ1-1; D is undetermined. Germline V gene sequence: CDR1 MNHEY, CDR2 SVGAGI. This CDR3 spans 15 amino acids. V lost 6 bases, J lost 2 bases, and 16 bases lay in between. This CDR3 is CASSSSRGRNTEAFF. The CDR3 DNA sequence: TGTGCCAGCAGCTCCTCCCGAGGGAGAAACACTGAAGCTTTCTTT.

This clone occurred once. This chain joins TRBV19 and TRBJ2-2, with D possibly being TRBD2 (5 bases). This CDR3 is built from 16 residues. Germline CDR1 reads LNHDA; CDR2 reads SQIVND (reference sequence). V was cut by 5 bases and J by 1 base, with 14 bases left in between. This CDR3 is CASSPRPGWNTGELFF. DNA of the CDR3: TGTGCCAGTAGTCCCCGGCCGGGGTGGAACACCGGGGAGCTGTTTTTT.

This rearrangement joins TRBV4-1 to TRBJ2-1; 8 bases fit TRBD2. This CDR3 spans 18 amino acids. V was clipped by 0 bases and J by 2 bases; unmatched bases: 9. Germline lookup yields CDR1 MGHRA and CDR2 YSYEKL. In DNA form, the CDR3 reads TGCGCCAGCAGCCAAGATGGAAGGCGGGAGGTCGCCTACAATGAGCAGTTCTTC. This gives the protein CASSQDGRREVAYNEQFF.

The CDR3 sequence is CASSEPLGRTNEKLFF. The CDR3 DNA follows: TGCGCCAGCAGCGAGCCCCTGGGGCGGACTAATGAAAAACTGTTTTTT. The chain combines TRBV5-1 with TRBJ1-4; possible D gene TRBD1, 5 bases. V lost 4 bases and J lost 2, with 15 bases in between. Germline CDR1 and CDR2: SGHRS and YFSETQ. This CDR3 has 16 residues.

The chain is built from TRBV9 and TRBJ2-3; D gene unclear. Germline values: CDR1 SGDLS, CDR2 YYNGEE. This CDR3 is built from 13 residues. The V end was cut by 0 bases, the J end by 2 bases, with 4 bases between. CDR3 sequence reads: CASSVGDTDTQYF. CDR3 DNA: TGTGCCAGCAGCGTAGGCGACACAGATACGCAGTATTTT.

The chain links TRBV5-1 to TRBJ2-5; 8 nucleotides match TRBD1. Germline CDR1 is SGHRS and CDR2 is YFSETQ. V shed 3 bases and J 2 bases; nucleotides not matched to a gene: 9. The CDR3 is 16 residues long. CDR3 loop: CASSSPGQVIQETQYF. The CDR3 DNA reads TGCGCCAGCAGCTCCCCGGGACAGGTGATTCAAGAGACCCAGTACTTC.

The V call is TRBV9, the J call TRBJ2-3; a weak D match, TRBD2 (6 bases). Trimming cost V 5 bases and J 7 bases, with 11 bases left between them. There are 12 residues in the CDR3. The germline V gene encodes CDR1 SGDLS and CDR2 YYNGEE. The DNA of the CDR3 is TGTGCCAGCAGTCCCGGGAGCCATACGCAGTATTTT. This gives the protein CASSPGSHTQYF.

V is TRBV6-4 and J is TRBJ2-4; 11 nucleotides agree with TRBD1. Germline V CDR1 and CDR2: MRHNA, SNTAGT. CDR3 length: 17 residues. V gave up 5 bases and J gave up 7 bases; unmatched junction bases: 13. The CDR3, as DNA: TGTGCCAGCAGTCCTACACCGGGACAGGGGGTTGTGAACATTCAGTACTTC. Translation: CASSPTPGQGVVNIQYF.